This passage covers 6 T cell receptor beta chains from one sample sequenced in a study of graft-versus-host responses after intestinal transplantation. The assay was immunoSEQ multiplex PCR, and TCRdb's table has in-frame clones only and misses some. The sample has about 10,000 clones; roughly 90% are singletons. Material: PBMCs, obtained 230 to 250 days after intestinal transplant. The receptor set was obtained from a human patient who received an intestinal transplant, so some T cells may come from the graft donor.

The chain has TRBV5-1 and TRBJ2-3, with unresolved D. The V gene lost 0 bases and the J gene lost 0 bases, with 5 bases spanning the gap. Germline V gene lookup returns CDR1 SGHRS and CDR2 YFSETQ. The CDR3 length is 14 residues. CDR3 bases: TGCGCCAGCAGCTTGGTTGGGAGCACAGATACGCAGTATTTT. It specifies CASSLVGSTDTQYF.

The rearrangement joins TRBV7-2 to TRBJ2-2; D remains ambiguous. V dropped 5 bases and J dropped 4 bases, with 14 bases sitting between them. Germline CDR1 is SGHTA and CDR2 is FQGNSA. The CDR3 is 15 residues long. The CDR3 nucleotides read TGTGCCAGCAGCCTAGTCGACCGACTCACCGGGGAGCTGTTTTTT. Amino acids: CASSLVDRLTGELFF.

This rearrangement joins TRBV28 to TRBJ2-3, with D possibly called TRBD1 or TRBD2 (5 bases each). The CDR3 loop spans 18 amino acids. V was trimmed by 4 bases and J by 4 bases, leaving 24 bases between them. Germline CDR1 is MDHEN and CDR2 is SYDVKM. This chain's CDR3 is CASSSTIEGIEWPDTQYF. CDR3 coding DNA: TGTGCCAGCAGTTCCACCATCGAGGGGATCGAATGGCCAGATACGCAGTATTTT.

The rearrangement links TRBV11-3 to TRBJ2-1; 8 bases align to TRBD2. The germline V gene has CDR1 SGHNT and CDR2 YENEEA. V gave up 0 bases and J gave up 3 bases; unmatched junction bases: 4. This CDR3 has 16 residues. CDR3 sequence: CASSLESSGSYNEQFF. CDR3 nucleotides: TGTGCCAGCAGCTTAGAGTCCAGCGGGAGCTACAATGAGCAGTTCTTC.

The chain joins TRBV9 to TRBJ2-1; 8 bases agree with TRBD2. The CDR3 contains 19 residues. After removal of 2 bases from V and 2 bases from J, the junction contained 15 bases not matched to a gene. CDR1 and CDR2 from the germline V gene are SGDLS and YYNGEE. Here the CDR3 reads CASSVGFLIPGLAYNEQFF. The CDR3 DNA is TGTGCCAGCAGCGTGGGTTTTTTGATCCCGGGACTAGCCTACAATGAGCAGTTCTTC.

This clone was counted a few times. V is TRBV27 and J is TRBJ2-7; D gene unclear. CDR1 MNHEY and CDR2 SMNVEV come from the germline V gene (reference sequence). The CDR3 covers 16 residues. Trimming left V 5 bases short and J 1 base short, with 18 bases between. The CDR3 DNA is TGTGCCAGCAGTCCTACTGGCCTGGACGGTTCCTACGAGCAGTACTTC. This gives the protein CASSPTGLDGSYEQYF.